The present entry profiles one TCR beta chain with its context. The CDR3 spans 17 residues. Germline assignment: CDR1 SGHNT and CDR2 YYREEE (reference sequence). The V and J ends lost 4 bases and 0 bases respectively, with 14 bases between them. This sample is drawn from a study of blood T cell repertoires in COVID-19. Whole-study context: Spain, Italy and the United States supplied samples that represented acute and convalescent COVID-19. The cDNA or gDNA used as material had been derived from T cells, B-cell-depleted T cells, or PBMCs.

Original methodology: Reference gene primers were amplified, and this amplification served to estimate nucleated cell counts. Data came from immunoSEQ multiplex PCR; TCRdb stores just in-frame clones and leaves some out. D and trimming come from the DNA, and the V and J calls and clone size come from that table. The repertoire consists of about 36,000 clones, with around 78% occurring once and the leading ten covering 33%. The clonotype comes from a man aged 55 to 70 with acute or convalescent COVID-19. V gene TRBV5-4 combines with J gene TRBJ1-6; D uncertain. Sequencing used peripheral blood. The CDR3 DNA follows: TGTGCCAGCAGCCCTGGGAGTCTCCGCTCCTATAATTCACCCCTCCACTTT. Translation: CASSPGSLRSYNSPLHF.